The sequence of this T cell receptor beta chain was determined in a study of blood T cell repertoires in COVID-19. The wider study: Italy, Spain and the United States were the sources of the convalescent and acute COVID-19 samples. Sources were T cells, B-cell-depleted T cells, or PBMCs; the material itself was cDNA or gDNA.

Per the authors' pipeline: For nucleated cells, counts were estimated from reference gene primer amplification. Repertoires were generated with immunoSEQ multiplex PCR, while TCRdb's copy carries only in-frame clones and drops some. V, J and clone size are those of that table, while D and trimming were read from the DNA. The sample holds about 260,000 clones, 80% to 90% seen once. The CDR3 runs 16 residues. V lost 4 bases and J lost 5; bases outside the gene matches: 10. CDR1 and CDR2 (germline): LGHNA, YNFKEQ. Sequenced sample: peripheral blood. This TCR derives from a middle-aged woman who had recovered from COVID-19. The rearrangement uses TRBV4-2 and TRBJ2-1, with TRBD2 matching over 8 bases. The CDR3 sequence: CASSPLGRGGDNEQFF. Here the CDR3 DNA reads TGTGCCAGCAGCCCTTTAGGCCGGGGGGGGGACAATGAGCAGTTCTTC.